The sequence of this T cell receptor beta chain was determined in a study of cytomegalovirus exposure and HLA in healthy donors. Regarding the study as a whole: With high specificity and sensitivity, the classifier reportedly diagnosed cytomegalovirus status. One later analysis, an examination of the 100 to 150 validation repertoires, found that first-cohort TCR clusters tended to co-occur in them.

Trimming stripped 0 bases from V and 6 bases from J, with 12 bases between. The CDR3 runs 15 residues. Per the germline V gene, CDR1 is WNHNN and CDR2 is SYGVQD (reference sequence). The sample holds a few counts of this clone. Its target is not known. The table came from immunoSEQ multiplex PCR; TCRdb's copy has only in-frame clones and leaves some out. This sample yields some 210,000 clones, of which 80% to 90% are seen a single time; about 2% belongs to the top ten. The sequenced material came from PBMCs. The chain uses TRBV10-1 and TRBJ1-5; D perhaps matches TRBD1 (6 bases). The source is a woman aged 18-29 years in good health and CMV-seropositive. The DNA for the CDR3 is TGCGCCAGCAGTGAGTCGCGGGGGGCCCCTCAGCCCCAGCATTTT. Translating gives CASSESRGAPQPQHF.